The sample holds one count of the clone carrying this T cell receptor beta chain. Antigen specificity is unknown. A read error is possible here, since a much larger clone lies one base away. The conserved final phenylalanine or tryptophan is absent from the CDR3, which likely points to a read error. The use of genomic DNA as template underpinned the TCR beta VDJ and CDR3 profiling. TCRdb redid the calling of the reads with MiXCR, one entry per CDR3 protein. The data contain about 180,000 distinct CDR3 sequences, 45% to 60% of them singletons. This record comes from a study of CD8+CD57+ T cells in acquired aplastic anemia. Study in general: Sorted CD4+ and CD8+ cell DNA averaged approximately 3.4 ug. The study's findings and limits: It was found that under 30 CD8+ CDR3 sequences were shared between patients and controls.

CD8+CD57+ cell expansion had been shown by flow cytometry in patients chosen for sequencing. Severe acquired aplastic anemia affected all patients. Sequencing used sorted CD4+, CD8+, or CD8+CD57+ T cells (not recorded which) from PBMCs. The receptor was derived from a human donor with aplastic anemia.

CDR3 nucleotides: TGTGCCAGCAGTTACGGGACAGGCACACCCTATGAGCAGTTCCTC. As protein: CASSYGTGTPYEQFL. The V gene is TRBV6-5, the J gene TRBJ2-1; 8 positions agree with TRBD1. This CDR3 is built from 15 residues. Germline V CDR1 and CDR2: MNHEY, SVGAGI. After removal of 2 bases from V and 8 bases from J, the junction contained 8 bases not matched to a gene.